One sample yielded the 23 T cell receptor beta chains listed below, sequenced in a study of shared clonotypes between healthy human individuals. Sequencing used immunoSEQ multiplex PCR; TCRdb keeps in-frame clones, though not all of them. The profile shows under 650,000 clones, almost 97% of them singletons. The sequencing input was naive CD4+ T cells sorted from blood. Noted subset: CD45RA+ positively selected. All receptors come from a woman in her thirties in good health.

J is TRBJ2-7 and V is TRBV7-9; 14 positions match TRBD2. With 3 bases clipped from V and 5 bases from J, the junction kept 3 bases outside the gene matches. CDR3 length equals 15 residues. Germline V CDR1 and CDR2: SEHNR, FQNEAQ (reference sequence). In DNA form, the CDR3 reads TGTGCCAGCAGCTTTGGACTAGCGGGAGGACACGAGCAGTACTTC. It translates to CASSFGLAGGHEQYF.

V is TRBV6-7 and J is TRBJ2-3; D may be TRBD2 (6 bases). TRBV6-7 is given ORF status, its function remaining uncertain. The CDR3 length is 16 residues. Trimming shortened V by 5 bases and J by 5 bases, and 20 bases separated the two germline ends. In DNA form, the CDR3 reads TGTGCCAGCAGTCGTACTAGCCCCCTTTCTCGAGATACGCAGTATTTT. Translation gives CASSRTSPLSRDTQYF.

The CDR3 sequence: CARSKDRVCTEAFF. DNA of the CDR3: TGTGCCAGAAGCAAGGACAGGGTTTGCACTGAAGCTTTCTTT. The chain is built from TRBV5-3 and TRBJ1-1; 8 bases line up with TRBD1. TRBV5-3 is marked as an open reading frame, function uncertain. The CDR3 sequence is 14 residues long. J lost 4 bases, V lost 4 bases, and 6 bases had no gene match.

The chain employs TRBV28 and TRBJ2-1, with 7 bases aligning to TRBD2. The trim removed 7 bases at V and 4 bases at J, leaving 10 bases unmatched. CDR3 length equals 15 residues. The V gene's germline CDR1 is MDHEN and CDR2 SYDVKM. The CDR3 sequence is CASIPGLPNYNEQFF. DNA of the CDR3: TGTGCCAGCATCCCGGGACTACCGAATTACAATGAGCAGTTCTTC.

In nucleotides, the CDR3 is TGTGCCAGCAGCCCACCTCGGACAGGGCGGCCCTACGAGCAGTACTTC. This codes for CASSPPRTGRPYEQYF. The J gene is TRBJ2-7, the V gene TRBV11-2; 8 bases are a match to TRBD1. Looked up from germline, CDR1 is SGHAT and CDR2 is FQNNGV. The CDR3 extends over 16 amino acids. V was pared by 5 bases and J by 2 bases, with 11 bases of the junction left unmatched.

This sequence joins TRBV6-1 and TRBJ1-2; TRBD1 is a possible D gene (6 bases). This CDR3 region has 14 residues. Germline assignment: CDR1 MNHNS and CDR2 SASEGT. V was shortened by 7 bases and J by 2 bases, with 14 bases between the two germline ends. CDR3 DNA sequence: TGTGCCAGCACCCCAAGGGGGGGGAACTATGGCTACACCTTC. It translates to CASTPRGGNYGYTF.

A few counts support this clone. The gene calls are TRBV7-3 and TRBJ2-7; D gene uncertain. This CDR3 has 13 residues. Looked up from germline, CDR1 is SGHTA and CDR2 is FQGTGA. V was pared by 2 bases and J by 3 bases, with 8 bases between. The CDR3 DNA follows: TGTGCCAGCAGCTTATCTCCGAACTACGAGCAGTACTTC. It encodes CASSLSPNYEQYF.

J is TRBJ1-6 and V is TRBV28; 10 nucleotides match TRBD1. The germline gives CDR1 MDHEN, CDR2 SYDVKM. The CDR3 is 15 amino acids. Germline trimming cut 7 bases from V and 8 bases from J; bases unmatched to any gene: 8. CDR3 protein: CASIRPGQGYSPLHF. CDR3 coding DNA: TGTGCCAGCATACGCCCGGGACAGGGGTATTCACCCCTCCACTTT.

V usage is TRBV10-2 and J usage is TRBJ2-3; 11 bases map to TRBD2. V lost 7 bases and J lost 2; bases outside the gene matches: 8. In germline, CDR1 is WSHSY, CDR2 SAAADI. The CDR3 runs 16 residues. This chain's CDR3 is CASTPGTSGDTDTQYF. CDR3 DNA sequence: TGCGCCAGCACCCCCGGGACTAGCGGAGACACAGATACGCAGTATTTT.

The V and J genes are TRBV6-5 and TRBJ2-1, with TRBD2 matching over 14 bases. V dropped 4 bases and J dropped 9; count of bases not matched to a gene: 8. Per germline, CDR1 MNHEY and CDR2 SVGAGI. This CDR3 has 16 amino acids. In DNA form, the CDR3 reads TGTGCCAGCAGTTTCGGTGGGACTAGCGGGAGAGTTGAGCAGTTCTTC. This codes for CASSFGGTSGRVEQFF.

The chain couples TRBV11-2 to TRBJ2-7; 9 bases fit TRBD1. CDR1 and CDR2 (germline): SGHAT, FQNNGV. The CDR3 length is 13 residues. The junction had 3 bases not matched to a gene; V was cut back by 5 bases and J by 4 bases. The CDR3: CASSPDRGYEQYF. The CDR3 DNA follows: TGTGCCAGCAGCCCAGACAGGGGGTACGAGCAGTACTTC.

The rearrangement links TRBV7-2 to TRBJ1-4; the match to TRBD1 covers 9 bases. Trimming cost V 5 bases and J 8 bases; bases outside gene matches: 15. This CDR3 is 17 amino acids long. Germline V gene lookup returns CDR1 SGHTA and CDR2 FQGNSA. The CDR3 sequence is CASSTTAGGQGGEKLFF. The CDR3 DNA sequence: TGTGCCAGCAGCACGACGGCGGGGGGACAGGGAGGCGAAAAACTGTTTTTT.

The gene calls are TRBV5-4 and TRBJ2-5; 14 bases are a match to TRBD2. With V trimmed by 0 bases and J by 5 bases, 3 bases remained unmatched. Germline V CDR1 and CDR2: SGHNT, YYREEE (reference sequence). This CDR3 has 16 amino acids. The CDR3 nucleotides read TGTGCCAGCAGCTTGGGGGGACTAGCGGGAGATGAGACCCAGTACTTC. This gives the protein CASSLGGLAGDETQYF.

The J gene is TRBJ2-5, the V gene TRBV29-1, with TRBD1 as a possible D gene (5 bases). The CDR3 sequence is 13 residues long. Germline-derived CDR1 and CDR2 are SQVTM and ANQGSEA. The ends were cut back, 2 bases at V and 4 bases at J, with 11 bases in the middle. CDR3 amino acids: CSVERQGPETQYF. The CDR3 nucleotides are TGCAGCGTTGAAAGGCAGGGTCCAGAGACCCAGTACTTC.

CDR3 sequence (DNA): TGTGCCAGCAGCTTAGACCACCGCACAGATACGCAGTATTTT. Its protein product is CASSLDHRTDTQYF. This chain connects TRBV7-9 to TRBJ2-3, with D unclear. V was pared by 1 base and J by 1 base, with 6 bases between. The CDR3 covers 14 residues. Germline V gives CDR1 SEHNR, CDR2 FQNEAQ (reference sequence).

The V and J genes are TRBV29-1 and TRBJ1-1, with unresolved D. The CDR3 sequence is 10 residues long. Germline loops: CDR1 SQVTM, CDR2 ANQGSEA. In nucleotides, the CDR3 is TGCAGAGCAGGGAACACTGAAGCTTTCTTT. This encodes CRAGNTEAFF. The entire variable domain, with the rest obtained from reference TRBV29-1 and TRBJ1-1, is as follows: SAVISQKPSRDICQRGTSLTIQCQVDSQVTMMFWYRQQPGQSLTLIATANQGSEATYESGFVIDKFPISRPNLTFSTLTVSNMSPEDSSIYLCRAGNTEAFFGQGTRLTVV.

This chain connects TRBV28 to TRBJ1-4; no clear D. This CDR3 comprises 14 residues. Trimming removed 6 bases from V and 6 bases from J, with 14 bases in between. Looked up from germline, CDR1 is MDHEN and CDR2 is SYDVKM. The CDR3, as DNA: TGTGCCAGCAGCCCTGGTGGCGGCCATGAAAAACTGTTTTTT. Protein: CASSPGGGHEKLFF.

The chain is built from TRBV27 and TRBJ1-5; tentatively, D is TRBD1 (6 bases). V was pared by 7 bases and J by 5 bases, with 18 bases between. Germline V gene data show CDR1 as MNHEY and CDR2 as SMNVEV (reference sequence). The length of the CDR3 is 15 residues. CDR3 DNA sequence: TGTGCCAGCAATAGGGTGGGGGGCGCGGATCAGCCCCAGCATTTT. Protein sequence: CASNRVGGADQPQHF.

The chain uses TRBV5-4 and TRBJ2-2; TRBD2 is a possible D gene (6 bases). Germline V gives CDR1 SGHNT, CDR2 YYREEE (reference sequence). Trimming pared 7 bases from V and 7 bases from J, leaving 20 bases between. The CDR3 contains 15 residues. CDR3 sequence reads: CASGIRRLGGGELFF. As DNA, the CDR3 is TGTGCCAGCGGCATTCGGAGACTAGGTGGCGGGGAGCTGTTTTTT.

The V call is TRBV19, the J call TRBJ1-4, with D unclear. CDR3 length: 15 residues. Germline values: CDR1 LNHDA, CDR2 SQIVND (reference sequence). V lost 1 base and J lost 0, with 6 bases in between. The CDR3 sequence is CASSIAGATNEKLFF. The CDR3 coding sequence is TGTGCCAGTAGTATAGCTGGCGCAACTAATGAAAAACTGTTTTTT.

The chain links TRBV9 to TRBJ1-5; D is unresolved. The V end lost 3 bases, the J end lost 0 bases, and 4 bases lay between the germline ends. This CDR3 has 13 amino acids. The germline gives CDR1 SGDLS, CDR2 YYNGEE. CDR3 sequence: CASSADSNQPQHF. CDR3 DNA: TGTGCCAGCAGCGCAGATAGCAATCAGCCCCAGCATTTT.

The chain has TRBV4-2 and TRBJ2-7; D perhaps matches TRBD1 (6 bases). Germline CDR1 and CDR2: LGHNA and YNFKEQ. The V end lost 3 bases, the J end lost 0 bases, and 12 bases lay between the germline ends. The CDR3 is made up of 15 amino acids. The DNA for the CDR3 is TGTGCCAGCAGCCATGCGGACAGCGTCTCCTACGAGCAGTACTTC. Translating gives CASSHADSVSYEQYF.

The chain recombines TRBV4-1 with TRBJ2-7, with 9 bases identical to TRBD1. Trimming took 2 bases from V and 5 from J; bases not matched to a gene: 7. There are 15 residues in the CDR3. CDR1 and CDR2 (germline): MGHRA, YSYEKL. The CDR3 sequence is CASSQTGTGSHEQYF. The DNA of the CDR3 is TGCGCCAGCAGCCAAACCGGGACAGGGTCCCACGAGCAGTACTTC.